This T cell receptor beta chain was found in a study of T cell responses to AZD1222 COVID-19 vaccine. Background on the study: Pooling of second doses given at about 4 or about 12 weeks was done.

Only in-frame clones appear in the TCRdb table, and some are missing; sequencing was by immunoSEQ multiplex PCR. The table records some 130,000 clones, approximately 93% of them present only once. Study results and limitations: Donors skewed white British and female; clonal diversity was possibly underestimated. The span of vaccine-associated CD4 TCRs extended across spike, with dominance at 160-218 and 743-854. Spike-specific TCR breadth and depth went up after people got two AZD1222 doses.

Germline trimming cut 7 bases from V and 7 bases from J; bases unmatched to any gene: 7. This CDR3 contains 13 residues. CDR1 and CDR2 (germline): MNHEY, SVGAGI. Details on this clone: Its specificity is not known.

This chain uses TRBV6-5 with TRBJ1-5, with 7 nucleotides matching TRBD1. The source was peripheral blood, collected on day 0 of AZD1222 vaccination. The origin of this receptor is an adult in good health. The CDR3 DNA is TGTGCCAGCAACGAGGACAGGATCCAGCCCCAGCATTTT. Its protein product is CASNEDRIQPQHF.